The table lists the clone carrying this TCR beta chain with a few counts. No antigen is known for it. This specimen belongs to a study of identical twins. Overall study results and limits: Analyses of zero insertions could be partly confounded by invariant MAIT and iNKT cells. Conclusions leaned on cross-sectional statistical analysis and did not track the same donors over time.

The CDR3 has 14 residues. The J segment lost 7 bases and the V segment lost 8 bases, leaving 9 bases of the junction unmatched. CDR1 is ENHRY, CDR2 SYGVKD, per germline. Each CDR3 protein gets one entry after TCRdb re-called the 5' RACE reads with MiXCR. The data show about 690,000 distinct CDR3 sequences, 21% seen once. The sample also formed part of further work on T cells expressing NK-cell markers. That source reports: No clear determination of HCMV specificity was made for expanded NKG2C+ T cell clones.

Sequenced sample: PBMCs. This sequence joins TRBV10-3 and TRBJ2-1, with 9 bases fitting TRBD2. This sequence originates from a woman aged 18-35 years in good health. CDR3 nucleotides: TGTGCCATCGGACACGGGACTAGCCGGAATGAGCAGTTCTTC. Its translation is CAIGHGTSRNEQFF.